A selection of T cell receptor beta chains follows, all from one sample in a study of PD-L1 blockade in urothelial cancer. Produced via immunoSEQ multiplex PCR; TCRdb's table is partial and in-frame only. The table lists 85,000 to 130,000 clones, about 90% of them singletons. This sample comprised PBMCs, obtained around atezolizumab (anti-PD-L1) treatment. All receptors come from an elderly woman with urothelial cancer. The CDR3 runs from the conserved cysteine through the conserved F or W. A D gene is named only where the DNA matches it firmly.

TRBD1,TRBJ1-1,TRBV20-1,CSARRQGEAFF
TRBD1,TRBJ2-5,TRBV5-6,CASSAAVGTGETQYF
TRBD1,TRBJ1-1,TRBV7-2,CASSARQGNTEAFF
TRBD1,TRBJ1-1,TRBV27,CASALNRGRTEAFF
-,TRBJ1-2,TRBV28,CASSLRNYGYTF
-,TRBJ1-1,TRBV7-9,CASSRGGSEAFF
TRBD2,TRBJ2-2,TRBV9,CASTASGTGELFF
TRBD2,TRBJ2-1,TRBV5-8,CASSVQGLAGGREQFF
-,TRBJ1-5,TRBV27,CASSATPSRPQHF
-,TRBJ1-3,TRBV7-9,CASSPEGTVPGNTIYF
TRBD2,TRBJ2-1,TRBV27,CASSWREGREQFF
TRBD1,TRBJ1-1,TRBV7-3,CASSLGQVMNTEAFF
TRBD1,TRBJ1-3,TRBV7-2,CASSLRQGFGNTIYF
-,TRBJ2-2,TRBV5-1,CASSLGQPVTGELFF
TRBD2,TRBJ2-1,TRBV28,CASRSGLLLGLAGESYNEQFF
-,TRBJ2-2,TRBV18,CASSPPLKRDTGELFF
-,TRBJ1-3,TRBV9,CASSVGPGNTIYF
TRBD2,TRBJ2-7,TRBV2,CASSEGKAGGGSYEQYF
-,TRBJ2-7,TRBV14,CASSQDQLAHLSYEQYF
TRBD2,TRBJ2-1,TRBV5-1,CASSLMGPSGIMSSYNEQFF
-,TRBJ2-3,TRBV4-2,CASSQGKGANTDTQYF
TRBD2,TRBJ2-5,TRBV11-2,CASSLSGRGETQYF
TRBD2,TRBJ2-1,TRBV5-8,CASSWTGTSGVYNEQFF
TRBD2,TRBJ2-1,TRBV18,CASSPRSSGRVLIVNEQFF
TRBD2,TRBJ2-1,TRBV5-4,CASSPRLALPVGQFF
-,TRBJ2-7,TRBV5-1,CASSFVITGTYRSYEQYF
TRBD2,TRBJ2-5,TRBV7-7,CASSRGGRNQETQYF
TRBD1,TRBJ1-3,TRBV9,CASSPGTGGAAIYF
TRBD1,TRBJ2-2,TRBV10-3,CAISPKSTGVNTGELFF
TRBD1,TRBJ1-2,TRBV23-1,CASSRWDSHYGYTF
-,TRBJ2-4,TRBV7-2,CASSSDPRDIQYF
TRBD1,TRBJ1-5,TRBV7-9,CASSLGDRYQPQHF
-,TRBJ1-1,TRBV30,CAWSVTRLGAGKDTEAFF